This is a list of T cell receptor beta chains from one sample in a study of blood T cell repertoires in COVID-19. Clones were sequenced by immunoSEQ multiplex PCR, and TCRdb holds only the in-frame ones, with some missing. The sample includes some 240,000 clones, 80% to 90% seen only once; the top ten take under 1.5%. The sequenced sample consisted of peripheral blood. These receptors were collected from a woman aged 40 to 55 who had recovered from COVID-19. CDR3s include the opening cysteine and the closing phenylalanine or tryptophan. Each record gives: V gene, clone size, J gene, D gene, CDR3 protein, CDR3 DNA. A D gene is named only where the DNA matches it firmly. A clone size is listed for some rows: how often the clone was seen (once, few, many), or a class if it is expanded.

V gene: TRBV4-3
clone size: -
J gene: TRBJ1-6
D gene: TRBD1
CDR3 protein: CASSQDEGQGAPLHF
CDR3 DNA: TGCGCCAGCAGCCAAGATGAGGGACAGGGTGCGCCCCTCCACTTT

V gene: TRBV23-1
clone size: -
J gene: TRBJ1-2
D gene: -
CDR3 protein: CASSQSPGLHYGYTF
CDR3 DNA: TGCGCCAGCAGTCAATCTCCAGGGCTCCACTATGGCTACACCTTC

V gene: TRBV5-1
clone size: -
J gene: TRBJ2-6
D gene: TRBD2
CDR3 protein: CASSPTSGGNSGANVLTF
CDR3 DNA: TGCGCCAGCAGCCCTACTAGCGGGGGTAACTCTGGGGCCAACGTCCTGACTTTC

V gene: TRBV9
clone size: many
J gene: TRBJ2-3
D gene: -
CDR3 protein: CASSVQGSASTDTQYF
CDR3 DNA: TGTGCCAGCAGCGTACAGGGGAGCGCTAGCACAGATACGCAGTATTTT

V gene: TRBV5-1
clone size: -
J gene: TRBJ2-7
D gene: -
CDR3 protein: CASSLALSSYEQYF
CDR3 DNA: TGCGCCAGCAGCTTGGCTCTAAGCTCCTACGAGCAGTACTTC

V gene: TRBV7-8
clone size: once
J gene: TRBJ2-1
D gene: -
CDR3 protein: CASSLAQTSNEQFF
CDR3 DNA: TGTGCCAGCAGCTTAGCGCAGACTAGCAATGAGCAGTTCTTC

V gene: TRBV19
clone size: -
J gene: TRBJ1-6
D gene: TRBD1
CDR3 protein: CASRSTGDHSPLHF
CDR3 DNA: TGTGCCAGTAGGTCGACAGGGGATCACTCACCCCTCCACTTT

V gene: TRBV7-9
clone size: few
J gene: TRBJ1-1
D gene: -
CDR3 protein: CASSSQGRTEAFF
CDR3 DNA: TGTGCCAGCAGCTCCCAGGGTCGTACTGAAGCTTTCTTT

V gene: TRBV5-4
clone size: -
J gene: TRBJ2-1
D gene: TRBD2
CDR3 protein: CASSGLAGASYNEQFF
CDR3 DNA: TGTGCCAGCAGCGGATTAGCGGGGGCCTCCTACAATGAGCAGTTCTTC

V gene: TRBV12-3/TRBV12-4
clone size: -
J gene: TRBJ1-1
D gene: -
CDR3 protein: CASILQGNTEAFF
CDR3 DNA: TGTGCCAGCATCCTCCAGGGGAACACTGAAGCTTTCTTT

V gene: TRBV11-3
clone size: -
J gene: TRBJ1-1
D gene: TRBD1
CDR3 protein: CASSLGQGRMNTEAFF
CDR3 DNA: TGTGCCAGCAGCTTAGGACAGGGCCGTATGAACACTGAAGCTTTCTTT

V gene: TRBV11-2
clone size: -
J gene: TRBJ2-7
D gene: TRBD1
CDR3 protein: CASSSTGGFYEQYF
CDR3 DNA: TGTGCCAGCAGCTCGACAGGGGGCTTTTACGAGCAGTACTTC

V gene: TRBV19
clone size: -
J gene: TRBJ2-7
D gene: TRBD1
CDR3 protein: CASSTSGQGYEQYF
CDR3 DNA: TGTGCCAGTAGTACCTCAGGACAGGGCTACGAGCAGTACTTC

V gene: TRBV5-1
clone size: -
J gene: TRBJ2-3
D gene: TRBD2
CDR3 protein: CASSLAVLADATDTQYF
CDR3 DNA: TGCGCCAGCAGCTTGGCCGTACTAGCGGACGCCACAGATACGCAGTATTTT

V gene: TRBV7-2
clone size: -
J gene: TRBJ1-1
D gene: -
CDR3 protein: CASSSPGMNTEAFF
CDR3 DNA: TGTGCCAGCAGCTCACCAGGGATGAACACTGAAGCTTTCTTT

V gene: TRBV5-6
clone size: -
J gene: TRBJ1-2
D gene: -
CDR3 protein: CASSFRVLGYTF
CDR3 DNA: TGTGCCAGCAGCTTTCGCGTTTTAGGCTACACCTTC

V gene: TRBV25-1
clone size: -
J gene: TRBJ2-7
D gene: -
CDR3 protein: CASSESGDYEQYF
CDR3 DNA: TGTGCCAGCAGTGAGTCGGGGGACTACGAGCAGTACTTC

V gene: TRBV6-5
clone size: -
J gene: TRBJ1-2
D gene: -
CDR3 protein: CASSYEGRNYGYTF
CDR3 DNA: TGTGCCAGCAGTTACGAGGGGAGGAACTATGGCTACACCTTC

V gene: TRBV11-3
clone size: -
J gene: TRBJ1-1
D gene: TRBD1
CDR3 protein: CASSLDTGTGVSRTEAFF
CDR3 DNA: TGTGCCAGCAGCTTAGACACCGGGACAGGAGTCAGTAGGACTGAAGCTTTCTTT

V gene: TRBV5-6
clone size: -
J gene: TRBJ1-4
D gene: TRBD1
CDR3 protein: CASSQRTGTNEKLFF
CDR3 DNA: TGTGCCAGCAGCCAACGGACAGGGACTAATGAAAAACTGTTTTTT

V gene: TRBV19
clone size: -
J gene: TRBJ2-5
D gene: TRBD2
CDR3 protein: CASSRTSPETQYF
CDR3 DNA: TGTGCCAGTAGCCGGACTAGCCCCGAGACCCAGTACTTC

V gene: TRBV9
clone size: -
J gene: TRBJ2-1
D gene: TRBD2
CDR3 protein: CASSVALGLNNEQFF
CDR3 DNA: TGTGCCAGCAGCGTAGCTTTGGGACTAAACAATGAGCAGTTCTTC

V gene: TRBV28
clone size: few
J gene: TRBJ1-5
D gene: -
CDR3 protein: CASKTPASNQPQHF
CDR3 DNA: TGTGCCAGCAAGACTCCCGCGAGCAATCAGCCCCAGCATTTT

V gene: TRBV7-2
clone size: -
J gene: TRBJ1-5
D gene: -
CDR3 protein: CASSPDRFNQPQHF
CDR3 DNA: TGTGCCAGCAGCCCCGACAGGTTCAATCAGCCCCAGCATTTT

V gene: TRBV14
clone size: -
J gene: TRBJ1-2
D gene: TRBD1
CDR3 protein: CASSPGTGFNYGYTF
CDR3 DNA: TGTGCCAGCAGCCCAGGGACAGGATTTAACTATGGCTACACCTTC

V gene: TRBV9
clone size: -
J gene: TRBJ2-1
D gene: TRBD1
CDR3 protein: CASSVGTGGYNEQFF
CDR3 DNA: TGTGCCAGCAGCGTGGGGACAGGGGGCTACAATGAGCAGTTCTTC

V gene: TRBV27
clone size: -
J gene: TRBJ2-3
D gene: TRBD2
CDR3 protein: CASSLLREPGPDTQYF
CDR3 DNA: TGTGCCAGCAGTTTATTGCGGGAGCCGGGCCCAGATACGCAGTATTTT

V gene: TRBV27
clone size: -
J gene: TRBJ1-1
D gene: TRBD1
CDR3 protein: CASNSRQGIGEAFF
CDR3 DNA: TGTGCCAGCAATAGTAGACAGGGGATTGGTGAAGCTTTCTTT

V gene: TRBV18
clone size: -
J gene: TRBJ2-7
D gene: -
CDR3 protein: CASSPTAYEQYF
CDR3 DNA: TGTGCCAGCTCACCGACAGCCTACGAGCAGTACTTC

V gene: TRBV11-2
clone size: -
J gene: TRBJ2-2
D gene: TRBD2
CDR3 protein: CASSGLGLAGETGELFF
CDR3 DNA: TGTGCCAGCAGCGGCCTTGGACTAGCGGGGGAGACCGGGGAGCTGTTTTTT

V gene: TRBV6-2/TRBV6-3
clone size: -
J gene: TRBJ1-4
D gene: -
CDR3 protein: CASRYGQTTNEKLFF
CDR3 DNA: TGTGCCAGCAGGTACGGACAGACTACTAATGAAAAACTGTTTTTT

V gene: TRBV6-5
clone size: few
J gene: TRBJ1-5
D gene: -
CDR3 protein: CASSYGQPDNQPQHF
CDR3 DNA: TGTGCCAGCAGTTACGGGCAGCCAGACAATCAGCCCCAGCATTTT

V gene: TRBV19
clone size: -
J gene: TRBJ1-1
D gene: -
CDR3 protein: CASSILRQGRPEAFF
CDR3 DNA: TGTGCCAGTAGTATTCTGAGGCAGGGAAGGCCTGAAGCTTTCTTT